The entry below gives a single T cell receptor beta chain sequence along with its context. Its antigen is unknown. An Oncomine TCR Beta short-read assay was used to sequence the DNA from cultured CD4+ T cells. Each CDR3 protein is one row after TCRdb ran MiXCR on the PCR reads. Of roughly 19,000 distinct CDR3 sequences listed, approximately 48% are singletons. Treatment indicated: roughly 10-day PBMC culture with coronavirus spike peptide pools or control peptides (ViraFEST assay). By negative selection, CD4+ T cells were isolated once culture had run for around ten days. This sample stems from a study of vaccination and CD4 T cells after COVID-19. This CDR3 contains 14 residues. The germline V gene encodes CDR1 MNHEY and CDR2 SMNVEV (reference sequence).

The TCR was taken from a human donor who had recovered from COVID-19. Material: CD4+ T cells from blood, cultured in vitro. The rearrangement links TRBV27 to TRBJ2-1, with 12 bases lining up with TRBD1. The J call may be faulty, since TRBJ2-7 better matches the DNA end. CDR3 DNA: TGTGCCAGCAGTTCGGGACAGGGGGCAAGGGAGCAGTACTTC. Translated, it gives CASSSGQGAREQYF.